This T cell receptor (beta chain) was captured in a study of long-term antiretroviral therapy in people with HIV. Study overall: The oldest specimens predate the 2015 immediate-ART recommendation by about a decade.

Sequencing relied on immunoSEQ assay v3.0, run at survey level. Some clones are missing from TCRdb's copy, which holds only in-frame ones; the method was immunoSEQ multiplex PCR. The repertoire has roughly 21,000 clones, 87% of them found once; the top ten carry 6.5% to 8.5%. The study, taken as a whole, reports: ART-treated samples gained diversity yet remained below transplant donor controls.

Turning to this clone: Its antigen is still unknown.

Among participants with HIV, every one received treatment in the United States. From germline, CDR1 is SNHLY and CDR2 FYNNEI. Trimming took off 6 bases at V and 3 bases at J, with 14 bases between the two ends. This CDR3 has 14 residues. The chain links TRBV2 to TRBJ2-5; D possibly uses TRBD1 or TRBD2 (6 bases each). The sequencing here drew on unsorted PBMCs, taken 0.2 years before starting antiretroviral therapy. This TCR derives from a man younger than 30 with HIV. The CDR3 DNA reads TGTGCCAGCAGCGACGGAGGGGGAAAAGAGACCCAGTACTTC. Protein sequence: CASSDGGGKETQYF.